The clone carrying this T cell receptor beta chain was observed a handful of times. Its antigen remains unidentified. The PCR was carried out with 60 Vbeta primers and 13 Jbeta primers. Data came from immunoSEQ multiplex PCR; TCRdb stores just in-frame clones and leaves some out. The sample includes approximately 100,000 clones, around 75% of them seen just once. The data derive from a study of cytomegalovirus exposure and HLA in healthy donors. Broader study findings: An analysis that was carried out later associated some 17,000 TCR beta sequences with HLA alleles at 0.05 false discovery rate.

The sequenced sample was PBMCs. The clonotype originates from a woman in her late teens or twenties in good health and CMV-seropositive.

Written as DNA, the CDR3 is TGTGCCAGCAGTCATTACCAAGAGACCCAGTACTTC. Its translation: CASSHYQETQYF. The V gene is TRBV11-1, the J gene TRBJ2-5, with D unclear. Germline V lookup: CDR1 SGHAT, CDR2 FQDESV (reference sequence). Between the trimmed V and J ends, which lost 6 bases and 0 bases, there was a span of 5 bases. This CDR3 is built from 12 residues.